This T cell receptor beta chain stems from a study of a mutant IDH1 vaccine in newly diagnosed glioma. This CDR3 is 16 amino acids long. Unmatched junction bases numbered 10, after V lost 5 bases and J lost 5 bases. The germline V gene encodes CDR1 SGHTA and CDR2 FQGNSA. This table comes from immunoSEQ multiplex PCR, and its TCRdb copy is limited to in-frame clones, with some not included. This sample has 99,000 or so clones, with approximately 90% found just once. Time point here: baseline, week 1 (first vaccination visit). Specified treatment: pre-vaccination baseline after standard-of-care therapy.

V is TRBV7-2 and J is TRBJ2-7; TRBD2 matches 12 bases. Specimen: PBMCs, collected from a glioma patient treated with radiotherapy, temozolomide or both. The sequence came from a woman aged 45 to 65 with glioma. This chain's CDR3 is CASSVLTSGSLHEQYF. CDR3 nucleotide sequence: TGTGCCAGCAGCGTTCTGACTAGCGGGAGTTTGCACGAGCAGTACTTC.